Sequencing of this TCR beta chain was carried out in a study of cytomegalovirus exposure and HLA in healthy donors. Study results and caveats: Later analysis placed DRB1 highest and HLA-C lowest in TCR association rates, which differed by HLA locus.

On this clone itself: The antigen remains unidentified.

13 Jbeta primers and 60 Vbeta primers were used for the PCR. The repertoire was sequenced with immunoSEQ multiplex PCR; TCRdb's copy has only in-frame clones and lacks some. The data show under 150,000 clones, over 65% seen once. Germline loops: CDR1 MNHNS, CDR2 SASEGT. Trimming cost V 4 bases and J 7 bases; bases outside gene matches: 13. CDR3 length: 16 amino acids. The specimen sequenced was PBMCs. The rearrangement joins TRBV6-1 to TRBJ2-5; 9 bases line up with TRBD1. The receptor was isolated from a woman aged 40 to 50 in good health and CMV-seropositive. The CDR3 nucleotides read TGTGCCAGCAGTGCCCGGACAGGGGAATTTGGTGGGACCCAGTACTTC. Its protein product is CASSARTGEFGGTQYF.